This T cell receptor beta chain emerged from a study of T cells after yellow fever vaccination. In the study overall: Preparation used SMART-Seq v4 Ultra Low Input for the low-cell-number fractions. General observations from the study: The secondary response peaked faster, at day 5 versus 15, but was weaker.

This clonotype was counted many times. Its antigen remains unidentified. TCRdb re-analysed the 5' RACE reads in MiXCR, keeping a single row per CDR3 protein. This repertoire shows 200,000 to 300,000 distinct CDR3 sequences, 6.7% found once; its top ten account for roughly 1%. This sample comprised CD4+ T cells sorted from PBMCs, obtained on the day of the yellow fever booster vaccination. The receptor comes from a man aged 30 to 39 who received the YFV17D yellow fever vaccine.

CDR3 coding DNA: TGTGCCAGCTCACAGGGCCTCCAAGAGACCCAGTACTTC. Its translation: CASSQGLQETQYF. This rearrangement joins TRBV18 to TRBJ2-5; the D is unclear. V lost 4 bases and J 1 base, leaving 7 bases between the germline ends. CDR1 and CDR2 from the germline V gene are KGHSH and LQKENI. The CDR3 is made up of 13 amino acids. The full variable domain, in which reference TRBV18 and TRBJ2-5 provide the parts outside the CDR3, is NAGVMQNPRHLVRRRGQEARLRCSPMKGHSHVYWYRQLPEEGLKFMVYLQKENIIDESGMPKERFSAEFPKEGPSILRIQQVVRGDSAAYFCASSQGLQETQYFGPGTRLLVL.